This T cell receptor beta chain appears in the sequencing data of a study of T cells in Graves' hyperthyroidism and ophthalmopathy. With V trimmed by 5 bases and J by 8 bases, 10 bases remained unmatched. Germline lookup yields CDR1 MDHEN and CDR2 SYDVKM. The CDR3 runs to 15 residues. Researchers took RNA transcripts and amplified the TCR beta CDR3 regions from them. First-round RT-PCR with HTBI primers amplified the TCR CDR3 region. One entry per CDR3 protein, called by TCRdb with MiXCR from the multiplex PCR reads. The table includes approximately 620,000 distinct CDR3 sequences, approximately 13% detected once. This clonotype appeared many times.

Sample: blood. This sequence originates from a woman in her twenties or thirties with Graves' hyperthyroidism that later progressed to Graves' ophthalmopathy. This chain links TRBV28 with TRBJ2-1; 9 bases map to TRBD2. The CDR3 is CASSLEAGGVYEQFF. The CDR3 DNA sequence: TGTGCCAGCAGTCTTGAGGCGGGAGGGGTATATGAGCAGTTCTTC.